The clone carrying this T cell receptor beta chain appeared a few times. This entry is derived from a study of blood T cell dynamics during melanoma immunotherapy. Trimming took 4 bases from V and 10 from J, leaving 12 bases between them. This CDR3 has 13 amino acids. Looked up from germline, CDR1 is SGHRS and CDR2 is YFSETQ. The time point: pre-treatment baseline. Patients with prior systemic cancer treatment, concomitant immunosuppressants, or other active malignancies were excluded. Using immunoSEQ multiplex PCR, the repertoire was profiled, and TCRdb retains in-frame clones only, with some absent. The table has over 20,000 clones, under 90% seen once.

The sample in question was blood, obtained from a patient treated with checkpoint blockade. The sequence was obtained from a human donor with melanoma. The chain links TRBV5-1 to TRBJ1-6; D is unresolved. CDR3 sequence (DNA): TGCGCCAGCAGCGGCGATAGAGGGTCACCCCTCCACTTT. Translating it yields CASSGDRGSPLHF.